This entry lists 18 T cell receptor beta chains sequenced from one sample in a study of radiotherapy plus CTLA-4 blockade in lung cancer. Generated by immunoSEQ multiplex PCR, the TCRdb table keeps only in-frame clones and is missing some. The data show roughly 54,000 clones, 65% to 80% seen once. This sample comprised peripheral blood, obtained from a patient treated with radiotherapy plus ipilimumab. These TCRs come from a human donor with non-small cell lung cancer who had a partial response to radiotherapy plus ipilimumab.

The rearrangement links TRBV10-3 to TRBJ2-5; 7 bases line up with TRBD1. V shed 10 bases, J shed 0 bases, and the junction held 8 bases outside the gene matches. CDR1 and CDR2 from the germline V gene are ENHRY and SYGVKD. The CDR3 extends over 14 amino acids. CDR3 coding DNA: TGTGCCACCCAAGGACAGGCTAACCAAGAGACCCAGTACTTC. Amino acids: CATQGQANQETQYF.

The CDR3 sequence is CASSLDPGGNIQYF. The CDR3 DNA sequence: TGCGCCAGCAGCTTGGACCCAGGGGGAAACATTCAGTACTTC. The chain employs TRBV5-1 and TRBJ2-4; 7 bases are shared with TRBD1. CDR1 is SGHRS and CDR2 is YFSETQ in the germline V gene. V was pared by 0 bases and J by 6 bases, with 3 bases of the junction left unmatched. The length of the CDR3 is 14 residues. Together with reference TRBV5-1 and TRBJ2-4, the CDR3 gives the full variable domain: KAGVTQTPRYLIKTRGQQVTLSCSPISGHRSVSWYQQTPGQGLQFLFEYFSETQRNKGNFPGRFSGRQFSNSRSEMNVSTLELGDSALYLCASSLDPGGNIQYFGAGTRLSVL.

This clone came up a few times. CDR3: CASSFGQGPTYEQYF. The CDR3 DNA follows: TGTGCCAGCAGCTTCGGACAGGGGCCTACCTACGAGCAGTACTTC. V and J are TRBV7-2 and TRBJ2-7; 9 nucleotides align to TRBD1. V was pared by 3 bases and J by 2 bases, with 5 bases of the junction left unmatched. This CDR3 is 15 amino acids long. Germline assignment: CDR1 SGHTA and CDR2 FQGNSA.

The CDR3 nucleotides are TGTGCCAGCAGCCCGGACACGACCTACGAGCAGTACTTC. It is translated as CASSPDTTYEQYF. The V and J genes are TRBV7-3 and TRBJ2-7, with D possibly TRBD1 on 5 matching bases. Trimming shortened V by 5 bases and J by 2 bases, and 10 bases separated the two germline ends. This CDR3 comprises 13 residues. CDR1 is SGHTA, CDR2 FQGTGA, per germline.

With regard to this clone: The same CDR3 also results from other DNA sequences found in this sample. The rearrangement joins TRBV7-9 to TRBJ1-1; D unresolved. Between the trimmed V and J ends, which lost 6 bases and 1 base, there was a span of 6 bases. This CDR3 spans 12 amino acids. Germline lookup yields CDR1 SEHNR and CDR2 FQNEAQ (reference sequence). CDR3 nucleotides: TGTGCCAGCAGTTTTAGGAACACTGAAGCTTTCTTT. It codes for CASSFRNTEAFF.

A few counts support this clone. This chain's CDR3 is CASSPPGLAGGPNTGELFF. The CDR3 DNA is TGTGCCAGCAGCCCCCCGGGACTAGCGGGGGGGCCCAACACCGGGGAGCTGTTTTTT. The chain recombines TRBV21-1 with TRBJ2-2; the D segment call TRBD2 is taken from the table without a DNA check. TRBV21-1 is shown as a pseudogene. The CDR3 is made up of 19 amino acids.

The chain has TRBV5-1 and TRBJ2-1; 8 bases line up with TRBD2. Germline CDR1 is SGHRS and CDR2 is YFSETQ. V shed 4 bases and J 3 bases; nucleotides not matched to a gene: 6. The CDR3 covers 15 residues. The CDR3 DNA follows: TGCGCCAGCAGCCTGCTGCGGGGGGACTACAATGAGCAGTTCTTC. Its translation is CASSLLRGDYNEQFF.

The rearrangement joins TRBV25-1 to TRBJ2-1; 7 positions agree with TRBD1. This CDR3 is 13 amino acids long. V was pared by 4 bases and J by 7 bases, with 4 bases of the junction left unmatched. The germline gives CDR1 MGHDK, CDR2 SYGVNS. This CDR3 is CASSGTGENEQFF. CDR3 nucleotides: TGTGCCAGCAGTGGGACAGGCGAAAATGAGCAGTTCTTC.

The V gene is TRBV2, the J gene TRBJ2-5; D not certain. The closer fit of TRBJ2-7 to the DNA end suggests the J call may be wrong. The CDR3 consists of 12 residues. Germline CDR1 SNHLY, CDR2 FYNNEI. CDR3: CASSGEAYEQYF. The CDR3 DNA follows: TGTGCCAGCAGCGGAGAAGCCTACGAGCAGTACTTC.

The CDR3 DNA is TGTGCCAGCAGCCTGTTTCGGGGCACAGATACGCAGTATTTT. It yields the protein CASSLFRGTDTQYF. The chain couples TRBV5-8 to TRBJ2-3; D gene ambiguous. The CDR3 spans 14 residues. Per the germline V gene, CDR1 is SGHTS and CDR2 is YDEGEE. Trimming removed 4 bases at V and 1 base at J, with 10 bases between.

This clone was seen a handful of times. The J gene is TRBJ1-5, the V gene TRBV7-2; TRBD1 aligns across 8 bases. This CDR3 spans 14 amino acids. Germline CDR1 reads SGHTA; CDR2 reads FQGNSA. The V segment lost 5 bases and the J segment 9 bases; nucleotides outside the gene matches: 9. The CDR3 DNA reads TGTGCCAGCAGCCAGGGGACAGGCAGGGGGCCCCAGCATTTT. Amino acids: CASSQGTGRGPQHF.

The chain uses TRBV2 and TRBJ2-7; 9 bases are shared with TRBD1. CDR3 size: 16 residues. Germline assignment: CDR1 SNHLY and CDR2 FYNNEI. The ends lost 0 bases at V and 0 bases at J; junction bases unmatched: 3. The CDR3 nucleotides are TGTGCCAGCAGTGAAGCGGGACAGGGAGACTCCTACGAGCAGTACTTC. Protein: CASSEAGQGDSYEQYF.

CDR3 nucleotide sequence: TGTGCCAGCAGCCAAGATCGAGGCTCTGGGGCCAACGTCCTGACTTTC. This sequence encodes CASSQDRGSGANVLTF. The chain couples TRBV4-2 to TRBJ2-6; no definite D call. Germline V CDR1 and CDR2: LGHNA, YNFKEQ. V was cut by 0 bases and J by 0 bases, with 6 bases left in between. This CDR3 spans 16 amino acids.

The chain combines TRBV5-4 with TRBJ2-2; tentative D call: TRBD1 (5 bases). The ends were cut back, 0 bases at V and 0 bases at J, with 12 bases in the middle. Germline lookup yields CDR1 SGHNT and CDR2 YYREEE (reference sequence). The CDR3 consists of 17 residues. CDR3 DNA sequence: TGTGCCAGCAGCTTGGATACGGGCAGGGCGAACACCGGGGAGCTGTTTTTT. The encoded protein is CASSLDTGRANTGELFF.

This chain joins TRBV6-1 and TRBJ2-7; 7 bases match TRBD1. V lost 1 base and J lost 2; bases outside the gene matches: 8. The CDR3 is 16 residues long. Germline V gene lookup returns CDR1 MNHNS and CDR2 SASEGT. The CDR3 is CASSEDLTGRPYEQYF. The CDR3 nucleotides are TGTGCCAGCAGTGAAGACCTGACAGGGCGACCCTACGAGCAGTACTTC.

CDR3 in amino acids: CASSEPAVPEQFF. In DNA, the CDR3 is TGTGCCAGCAGTGAACCAGCGGTCCCTGAGCAGTTCTTC. The gene calls are TRBV25-1 and TRBJ2-1, with D possibly being TRBD2 (5 bases). In germline, CDR1 is MGHDK, CDR2 SYGVNS. V shed 2 bases and J shed 9 bases, with 11 bases lying between them. The CDR3 is made up of 13 amino acids.

Here the CDR3 DNA reads TGCGCCAGCAGCTTGGGGACAGCCCAAGAGACCCAGTACTTC. Protein product: CASSLGTAQETQYF. The rearrangement uses TRBV5-1 and TRBJ2-5, with TRBD1 as a possible D gene (6 bases). Trimming removed 0 bases at V and 1 base at J, with 7 bases between. From germline, CDR1 is SGHRS and CDR2 YFSETQ. The CDR3 has 14 residues. The full variable domain, in which reference TRBV5-1 and TRBJ2-5 provide the parts outside the CDR3, is KAGVTQTPRYLIKTRGQQVTLSCSPISGHRSVSWYQQTPGQGLQFLFEYFSETQRNKGNFPGRFSGRQFSNSRSEMNVSTLELGDSALYLCASSLGTAQETQYFGPGTRLLVL.

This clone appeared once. The CDR3 nucleotides are TGTGCCACCCAGGGGGCGATTAGGGATGAGCAGTTCTTC. Translation: CATQGAIRDEQFF. J is TRBJ2-1 and V is TRBV2, with TRBD1 identical over 8 bases. Germline-derived CDR1 and CDR2 are SNHLY and FYNNEI. Losses at the gene ends were 10 bases for V and 8 bases for J; bases not matched to a gene: 10. The CDR3 has 13 residues.